This T cell receptor (beta chain) came from a study of identical twins. Study-level results: Within monozygotic twins, out-of-frame TCR alpha sharing was underestimated by the models. Out-of-frame alpha sequences common to twins exhibited a surplus of low generation probability. Within cord blood, abundant beta clonotypes carried fewer insertions, but memory repertoires showed no such trend.

Trimming left V 8 bases short and J 5 bases short, with 15 bases between. This CDR3 is built from 13 residues. Germline CDR1 is MNHNY and CDR2 is SVGAGI (reference sequence). Addition of a universal primer site occurred through template switching, and cDNA carried unique molecular identifiers. TCRdb redid the calling of the 5' RACE reads with MiXCR, one entry per CDR3 protein. In the table there are around 200,000 distinct CDR3 sequences, around a tenth of which are singletons. This clonotype was observed a few times. Its antigen is unidentified. The chain carries TRBV6-6 and TRBJ1-2, with D maybe TRBD1 (6 bases). The TCR comes from a woman between 18 and 29 years old in good health. Sequencing was performed on memory (CD45RO+) T cells sorted from blood. The CDR3 region is CASSRGVMYGYTF. The CDR3 DNA sequence: TGTGCCAGCTCGAGGGGGGTGATGTATGGCTACACCTTC.